This T cell receptor (beta chain) was sequenced in a study of T cells and Merkel cell carcinoma outcomes. Study outcomes and limitations: Repertoire plus T-cell density reportedly predicted Merkel cell carcinoma outcomes.

Sequencing was performed with immunoSEQ multiplex PCR; in TCRdb, only in-frame clones are kept and a portion is missing. The sample comprises some 6,100 clones, 70% to 85% of which are singletons, and roughly 6% rests with the top ten. A remark on this clone: Its antigen is not known.

CDR3 length: 13 amino acids. Germline V gene lookup returns CDR1 SGHAT and CDR2 FQNNGV. The V and J ends lost 5 bases and 2 bases respectively, with 10 bases between them. The chain combines TRBV11-2 with TRBJ2-7, with no clear D. The sequencing input was tumor tissue from Merkel cell carcinoma. The receptor comes from a human donor with Merkel cell carcinoma. CDR3 nucleotides: TGTGCCAGCAGCCCATACCAGACCTACGAGCAGTACTTC. Amino acids: CASSPYQTYEQYF. Combining the CDR3 with reference TRBV11-2 and TRBJ2-7 gives the whole variable domain EAGVAQSPRYKIIEKRQSVAFWCNPISGHATLYWYQQILGQGPKLLIQFQNNGVVDDSQLPKDRFSAERLKGVDSTLKIQPAKLEDSAVYLCASSPYQTYEQYFGPGTRLTVT.